This is a list of T cell receptor beta chains from one sample in a study of blood T cell repertoires in COVID-19. Only in-frame clones appear in the TCRdb table, and some are missing; sequencing was by immunoSEQ multiplex PCR. The sample records approximately 250,000 clones, roughly 85% being singletons. The material sequenced was PBMCs or T cells enriched from blood (not recorded which). The receptors come from a woman between 45 and 60 years old with acute COVID-19. The CDR3 runs from the conserved cysteine through the conserved F or W. D genes are given only for firm matches. Clone size appears in some rows only: once, few, many, or a class for an expanded clone.

v_gene	abundance	j_gene	d_gene	CDR3nt	CDR3aa
TRBV5-6	.	TRBJ2-2	TRBD1	TGTGCCAGCAGCTTAGACAGGGTCCCCGGGGAGCTGTTTTTT	CASSLDRVPGELFF
TRBV6-5	.	TRBJ1-3	.	TGTGCCAGCGATTCAGCGGGGGGGAACACCATATATTTT	CASDSAGGNTIYF
TRBV9	.	TRBJ1-1	.	TGTGCCAGCAGCGTAGTCCAGGTACTCGGAGGCACTGAAGCTTTCTTT	CASSVVQVLGGTEAFF
TRBV28	.	TRBJ1-6	.	TGTGCCAGCAGTTTATACCTAAGCCGTTCACCCCTCCACTTT	CASSLYLSRSPLHF
TRBV27	.	TRBJ2-4	TRBD2	TGTGCCAGCAGGTTAACTAGCGGGGGGAACAAAAACATTCAGTACTTC	CASRLTSGGNKNIQYF
TRBV6-5	.	TRBJ1-2	TRBD1	TGTGCCAGCGGACAGGGTGGAGGCTACACCTTC	CASGQGGGYTF
TRBV30	few	TRBJ1-6	.	TGTGCCAGCCAGACAGGAGAATCACCCCTCCACTTT	CASQTGESPLHF
TRBV3-1/TRBV3-2	.	TRBJ1-1	.	TGTGCCAGCCACCCTAGTATGTCAGACCGGACTGAAGCTTTCTTT	CASHPSMSDRTEAFF
TRBV7-2	.	TRBJ1-3	.	TGTGCCAGCAGCTTAATGCCGGGAGGCTTCGACCTCGGAAACACCATATATTTT	CASSLMPGGFDLGNTIYF
TRBV3-1/TRBV3-2	.	TRBJ2-1	TRBD1	TGTGCCAGCAGCCAAGATCCCGGGACAGGGGGGAATGAGCAGTTCTTC	CASSQDPGTGGNEQFF
TRBV3-1/TRBV3-2	.	TRBJ1-5	.	TGTGCCAGCAGCCAATCAGGCCAGGCCCAGCATTTT	CASSQSGQAQHF
TRBV12-5	.	TRBJ1-1	.	TGTGCTAGTGGTTTTCCCCCACTGAGCGCGGATGAAGCTTTCTTT	CASGFPPLSADEAFF
TRBV5-1	.	TRBJ2-2	.	TGCGCCAGCAGCTTGGAAGGGGGGGTCTCCGGAACCGGGGAGCTGTTTTTT	CASSLEGGVSGTGELFF
TRBV19	.	TRBJ2-6	.	TGTGCCAGTAGTAATCAAGCGGGCTCTGGGGCCAACGTCCTGACTTTC	CASSNQAGSGANVLTF
TRBV19	few	TRBJ1-1	TRBD1	TGTGCCAGTAGTATATTTAGCTTGACAGGGGTTGAGGACACTGAAGCTTTCTTT	CASSIFSLTGVEDTEAFF
TRBV5-1	.	TRBJ2-4	.	TGCGCCAGCAAGGGTGGGCAGGGCGGCGACATTCAGTACTTC	CASKGGQGGDIQYF
TRBV5-4	.	TRBJ2-7	.	TGTGCCAGCAGCTTGGCCCACCGAACGGACGAGCAGTACTTC	CASSLAHRTDEQYF
TRBV5-1	few	TRBJ2-7	TRBD1	TGCGCCAGCAGCTTGAGCCGGGACAGGAGCTCCTACGAGCAGTACTTC	CASSLSRDRSSYEQYF
TRBV18	.	TRBJ1-2	.	TGTGCCAGCTCAACTAGGACAGATTCTAACTATGGCTACACCTTC	CASSTRTDSNYGYTF
TRBV9	few	TRBJ2-2	.	TGTGCCAGCACGAGGTCACAGGGGACTAACACCGGGGAGCTGTTTTTT	CASTRSQGTNTGELFF
TRBV11-2	.	TRBJ2-7	.	TGTGCCAGCAGCCACTGGACGGGAGAGATATACTCCTACGAGCAGTACTTC	CASSHWTGEIYSYEQYF
TRBV18	.	TRBJ1-1	.	TGTGCCAGCTCACCACCGTACAAGAACACTGAAGCTTTCTTT	CASSPPYKNTEAFF
TRBV19	.	TRBJ1-2	TRBD1	TGTGCCAGTAGTACCGGGGACAGGGGAGGATATGGCTACACCTTC	CASSTGDRGGYGYTF
TRBV10-1	.	TRBJ1-1	.	TGCGCCAGCAGCCCAGGGTCTAGGAACACTGAAGCTTTCTTT	CASSPGSRNTEAFF
TRBV20-1	.	TRBJ2-5	.	TGCAGTGCTAGTCACAGGGAAGAGACCCAGTACTTC	CSASHREETQYF
TRBV13	.	TRBJ2-3	TRBD2	TGTGCCAGCAGCTTAGCGGGGGGGGAAGCAGATACGCAGTATTTT	CASSLAGGEADTQYF
TRBV7-9	.	TRBJ1-2	.	TGTGCCAGCAGCTTAGGTGACAGAGGTATCGGCTACACCTTC	CASSLGDRGIGYTF
TRBV3-1/TRBV3-2	.	TRBJ2-7	.	TGTGCCAGCAGCCAAAGGTCCCCGGGTCTCGGAAGCTCCTACGAGCAGTACTTC	CASSQRSPGLGSSYEQYF
TRBV6-2/TRBV6-3	.	TRBJ2-5	TRBD1	TGTGCCAGCAGTTTACCGGGACAGGGGGCGGAAGAGACCCAGTACTTC	CASSLPGQGAEETQYF
TRBV27	.	TRBJ1-1	.	TGTGCCACGCGACAGTCCGACGTGGCCACTGAAGCTTTCTTT	CATRQSDVATEAFF